Following are 10 T cell receptor beta chains from one sample sequenced in a study of cytomegalovirus exposure and HLA in healthy donors. PCR used 60 Vbeta primers and 13 Jbeta primers. Assay used: immunoSEQ multiplex PCR; TCRdb lists only in-frame clones, some missing. The sample yields around 62,000 clones, over 70% seen once. Specimen: PBMCs. Every receptor here comes from a man between 60 and 75 years old in good health and CMV-seropositive.

Notes on this clone: An end of the junction does not agree with germline; a read error may underlie this. The chain joins TRBV7-9 to TRBJ2-1, with 9 bases matching TRBD1. The CDR3 spans 16 residues. CDR1 and CDR2 (germline): SEHNR, FQNEAQ (reference sequence). The CDR3 reads CSSSLGDREREDEQFF. The CDR3 DNA reads as TGTTCCAGCAGCTTAGGGGACAGGGAGCGCGAGGATGAGCAGTTCTTC.

V is TRBV11-3 and J is TRBJ2-1; D call uncertain. Germline values: CDR1 SGHNT, CDR2 YENEEA. The V and J ends lost 1 base and 0 bases respectively, with 7 bases between them. The CDR3 spans 15 residues. CDR3 bases: TGTGCCAGCAGCTTAGGTATCCGCTCCTACAATGAGCAGTTCTTC. It is translated as CASSLGIRSYNEQFF.

On this clone: Other DNA sequences within the sample encode an identical CDR3. The CDR3 DNA reads as TGTGCCAGCAGCTTACGGGCAGGGCGAACAGGGGATTCACCCCTCCACTTT. This translates into CASSLRAGRTGDSPLHF. The chain is built from TRBV7-8 and TRBJ1-6; 7 nucleotides line up with TRBD1. The V gene end was trimmed by 2 bases and the J gene end by 8 bases; junction bases not matched to a gene: 12. This CDR3 has 17 amino acids. From germline, CDR1 is SGHVS and CDR2 FQNEAQ. The complete variable domain, with remaining parts taken from reference TRBV7-8 and TRBJ1-6, reads GAGVSQSPRYKVAKRGQDVALRCDPISGHVSLFWYQQALGQGPEFLTYFQNEAQLDKSGLPSDRFFAERPEGSVSTLKIQRTQQEDSAVYLCASSLRAGRTGDSPLHFGNGTRLTVT.

The gene calls are TRBV7-6 and TRBJ1-3; the D gene is possibly TRBD1 (6 bases). Germline CDR1 is SGHVS and CDR2 is FNYEAQ. The CDR3 is 18 residues long. The V and J ends lost 5 bases and 0 bases respectively, with 20 bases between them. The CDR3 sequence: CASSPRRVTGSSGNTIYF. The CDR3 coding sequence is TGTGCCAGCAGCCCCCGTCGAGTTACAGGGAGCTCTGGAAACACCATATATTTT.

The rearrangement links TRBV7-9 to TRBJ2-5; 7 bases map to TRBD2. The V gene end was trimmed by 1 base and the J gene end by 4 bases; junction bases not matched to a gene: 9. Germline loops: CDR1 SEHNR, CDR2 FQNEAQ (reference sequence). The CDR3 contains 16 residues. In nucleotides, the CDR3 is TGTGCCAGCAGCTTAGTGTCGGGATGGGAGGGAGAGACCCAGTACTTC. The encoded protein is CASSLVSGWEGETQYF.

This clone appeared a few times. The CDR3 DNA reads TGTGCCAGCAGTTTTGCACCGGGACGGGGGTATGCTGAAGCTTTCTTT. This translates into CASSFAPGRGYAEAFF. The V and J genes are TRBV5-6 and TRBJ1-1; a possible D gene is TRBD1 (5 bases). Trimming cost V 5 bases and J 6 bases, with 23 bases left between them. The CDR3 has 16 amino acids. CDR1 is SGHDT and CDR2 is YYEEEE in the germline V gene.

This rearrangement joins TRBV7-9 to TRBJ2-5, with D perhaps matching TRBD1 (6 bases). CDR3 size: 17 residues. CDR1 and CDR2 (germline): SEHNR, FQNEAQ (reference sequence). Trimming pared 1 base from V and 5 bases from J, leaving 20 bases between. DNA for the CDR3: TGTGCCAGCAGCTTAGGGGGAACAGGCAGGGGATCGGAGACCCAGTACTTC. This sequence encodes CASSLGGTGRGSETQYF.

This rearrangement joins TRBV6-5 to TRBJ1-2; TRBD1 agrees at 9 bases. The germline gives CDR1 MNHEY, CDR2 SVGAGI. The CDR3 consists of 14 residues. J gave up 2 bases and V 2 bases, and 0 bases lay outside the gene matches. The CDR3, as DNA: TGTGCCAGCAGTTACGGGACAGGGAACTATGGCTACACCTTC. Amino acids: CASSYGTGNYGYTF.

The rearrangement uses TRBV9 and TRBJ2-7, with 13 nucleotides matching TRBD2. The CDR3 is made up of 15 amino acids. Germline V gene sequence: CDR1 SGDLS, CDR2 YYNGEE. The V and J ends lost 4 bases and 4 bases, in that order; junction bases with no gene match: 5. CDR3 sequence (DNA): TGTGCCAGCAGCAACGGACTAGCGGGAGATTACGAGCAGTACTTC. Amino acids: CASSNGLAGDYEQYF. Supplemented by reference TRBV9 and TRBJ2-7, the full variable domain reads DSGVTQTPKHLITATGQRVTLRCSPRSGDLSVYWYQQSLDQGLQFLIQYYNGEERAKGNILERFSAQQFPDLHSELNLSSLELGDSALYFCASSNGLAGDYEQYFGPGTRLTVT.

The gene calls are TRBV27 and TRBJ2-1; TRBD2 is a possible D gene (6 bases). Germline CDR1 MNHEY, CDR2 SMNVEV (reference sequence). The CDR3 is made up of 16 amino acids. Trimming removed 8 bases from V and 7 bases from J, with 24 bases in between. CDR3 coding DNA: TGTGCCAGCCGAGATCCTGGCGGGACCGCCCATAATGAGCAGTTCTTC. As protein: CASRDPGGTAHNEQFF.